This is a list of T cell receptor beta chains from one sample in a study of cytomegalovirus exposure and HLA in healthy donors. Clones were sequenced by immunoSEQ multiplex PCR, and TCRdb holds only the in-frame ones, with some missing. This sample carries approximately 110,000 clones, 55% to 65% of them seen once, and the ten largest clones take 3% to 4%. The source material was PBMCs. The source is a man aged 25-45 years in good health and CMV-seropositive. Both conserved end residues are part of each CDR3. A D gene is named only where the DNA matches it firmly. The size of a clone is reported for some rows only, either as once, few or many, or as a class for expanded clones.

j_call clone_size d_call v_call cdr3_aa cdr3_nt
TRBJ2-7 . TRBD1 TRBV11-3 CASTGTGVHEQYF TGTGCCAGCACCGGGACAGGGGTTCACGAGCAGTACTTC
TRBJ1-1 . . TRBV27 CASSSNMNTEAFF TGTGCCAGCAGTTCCAACATGAACACTGAAGCTTTCTTT
TRBJ1-5 . . TRBV29-1 CSVGGGNQPQHF TGCAGCGTCGGGGGGGGGAATCAGCCCCAGCATTTT
TRBJ1-2 once TRBD1 TRBV13 CASSLDRGGGYTF TGTGCCAGCAGCTTAGACAGGGGTGGCGGCTACACCTTC
TRBJ2-2 once . TRBV10-2 CASRSGMNTGELFF TGCGCCAGCAGGTCGGGGATGAACACCGGGGAGCTGTTTTTT
TRBJ2-3 . . TRBV10-3 CAISSGYSTDTQYF TGTGCCATCAGCTCCGGGTATAGCACAGATACGCAGTATTTT
TRBJ2-1 . . TRBV5-1 CASGGTENQQFF TGCGCCAGCGGAGGGACCGAGAATCAGCAGTTCTTC
TRBJ1-1 . . TRBV5-1 CASSLAPTDNTEAFF TGCGCCAGCAGCTTGGCCCCGACAGATAACACTGAAGCTTTCTTT
TRBJ1-3 . . TRBV5-1 CASSPGITGNTIYF TGCGCCAGCAGCCCGGGAATTACTGGAAACACCATATATTTT
TRBJ1-6 . TRBD1 TRBV27 CASSLDRVNSPLHF TGTGCCAGCAGCCTCGACAGGGTGAATTCACCCCTCCACTTT
TRBJ1-2 . TRBD1 TRBV27 CASSSYSTGVVLYTF TGTGCCAGCAGTTCCTATAGCACAGGGGTAGTTCTCTACACCTTC
TRBJ1-1 . . TRBV5-1 CASSHDSLNTEAFF TGCGCCAGCAGCCACGACAGCCTGAACACTGAAGCTTTCTTT
TRBJ2-2 once . TRBV2 CASIHPNTGELFF TGTGCCAGCATACACCCGAACACCGGGGAGCTGTTTTTT
TRBJ2-3 . TRBD2 TRBV7-6 CASSLGLAGGFSF TGTGCCAGCAGCTTAGGTCTAGCGGGGGGTTTTTCATTT
TRBJ2-7 few . TRBV11-3 CASSPSSFYEQYF TGTGCCAGCAGCCCCTCCTCCTTCTACGAGCAGTACTTC
TRBJ2-3 . TRBD2 TRBV5-1 CASSLVGGTYTDTQYF TGCGCCAGCAGCTTGGTCGGGGGGACCTACACAGATACGCAGTATTTT
TRBJ1-4 . . TRBV10-3 CAISEYGDTHNEKLFF TGTGCCATCAGTGAATATGGGGACACCCATAATGAAAAACTGTTTTTT
TRBJ2-7 . . TRBV19 CASSIEGGTYEQYF TGTGCCAGTAGTATAGAAGGGGGAACCTACGAGCAGTACTTC
TRBJ2-7 . . TRBV6-6 CASSYSRDIYEQYF TGTGCCAGCAGTTACTCCCGGGACATCTACGAGCAGTACTTC
TRBJ2-5 . TRBD2 TRBV5-1 CASSFGGVEETQYF TGCGCCAGCAGCTTTGGGGGGGTAGAAGAGACCCAGTACTTC
TRBJ1-6 . . TRBV27 CASSLSWGGGALHF TGTGCCAGCAGTTTATCGTGGGGGGGTGGGGCCCTCCACTTT
TRBJ2-7 . . TRBV18 CASSGGFDYGQYF TGTGCCAGCTCGGGCGGCTTCGACTACGGGCAGTACTTC
TRBJ1-4 . TRBD1 TRBV9 CASSEDRGRGEKLFF TGTGCCAGCAGCGAGGACAGGGGCCGTGGCGAAAAACTGTTTTTT
TRBJ2-1 . . TRBV5-4 CASSGTWELYSSYNEQFF TGTGCCAGCAGCGGGACATGGGAATTATATAGCTCCTACAATGAGCAGTTCTTC
TRBJ1-2 . TRBD1 TRBV29-1 CSVGGQDGYTF TGCAGCGTTGGGGGACAGGATGGCTACACCTTC
TRBJ1-5 . . TRBV7-2 CASSLWAQSNQPQHF TGTGCCAGCAGCTTATGGGCACAGAGCAATCAGCCCCAGCATTTT
TRBJ1-1 . . TRBV4-1 CASSQRDTGFLNTEAFF TGCGCCAGCAGCCAGAGGGACACGGGTTTTTTGAACACTGAAGCTTTCTTT
TRBJ1-1 few . TRBV15 CATSRDRQAEAFF TGTGCCACCAGCAGAGATCGACAGGCTGAAGCTTTCTTT
TRBJ1-1 . . TRBV28 CASSPTGTIYEAFF TGTGCCAGCAGTCCTACAGGGACCATTTATGAAGCTTTCTTT
TRBJ1-5 . TRBD1 TRBV5-1 CASSREGANNQPQHF TGCGCCAGCAGCCGCGAGGGGGCCAACAATCAGCCCCAGCATTTT
TRBJ1-2 once . TRBV7-9 CASSQKALGNYGYTF TGTGCCAGCAGCCAAAAAGCCCTCGGGAACTATGGCTACACCTTC
TRBJ2-1 . TRBD2 TRBV6-5 CASSYELAGYNEQFF TGTGCCAGCAGTTACGAACTAGCGGGATACAATGAGCAGTTCTTC
TRBJ1-1 . . TRBV19 CASSGPGQRMNTEAFF TGTGCCAGTAGTGGGCCGGGACAAAGAATGAACACTGAAGCTTTCTTT
TRBJ2-7 few . TRBV7-8 CASWGGETVYEQYF TGTGCCAGCTGGGGAGGAGAGACCGTCTACGAGCAGTACTTC
TRBJ2-5 few TRBD2 TRBV15 CATSSWELAGGQETQYF TGTGCCACCAGCAGTTGGGAACTAGCGGGGGGCCAAGAGACCCAGTACTTC
TRBJ2-1 once TRBD2 TRBV2 CASSPEGLAGNEQFF TGTGCCAGCAGTCCCGAGGGACTAGCGGGGAATGAGCAGTTCTTC
TRBJ2-3 . TRBD2 TRBV28 CASRTSGETDTQYF TGTGCCAGCCGGACTAGCGGGGAAACAGATACGCAGTATTTT
TRBJ2-5 . TRBD1 TRBV5-1 CASSSGTGNNRFQETQYF TGCGCCAGCAGCTCCGGGACAGGGAATAACCGCTTTCAAGAGACCCAGTACTTC
TRBJ2-7 . TRBD1 TRBV4-1 CASSQTIGTGPVYEQYF TGCGCCAGCAGCCAAACTATCGGGACAGGACCCGTTTACGAGCAGTACTTC
TRBJ2-7 few TRBD2 TRBV6-1 CASSEAGGSLYEQYF TGTGCCAGCAGTGAAGCGGGAGGGAGCTTATACGAGCAGTACTTC
TRBJ2-7 few TRBD1 TRBV12-5 CASGPGTGANEQYF TGTGCTAGTGGTCCAGGGACAGGGGCGAACGAGCAGTACTTC